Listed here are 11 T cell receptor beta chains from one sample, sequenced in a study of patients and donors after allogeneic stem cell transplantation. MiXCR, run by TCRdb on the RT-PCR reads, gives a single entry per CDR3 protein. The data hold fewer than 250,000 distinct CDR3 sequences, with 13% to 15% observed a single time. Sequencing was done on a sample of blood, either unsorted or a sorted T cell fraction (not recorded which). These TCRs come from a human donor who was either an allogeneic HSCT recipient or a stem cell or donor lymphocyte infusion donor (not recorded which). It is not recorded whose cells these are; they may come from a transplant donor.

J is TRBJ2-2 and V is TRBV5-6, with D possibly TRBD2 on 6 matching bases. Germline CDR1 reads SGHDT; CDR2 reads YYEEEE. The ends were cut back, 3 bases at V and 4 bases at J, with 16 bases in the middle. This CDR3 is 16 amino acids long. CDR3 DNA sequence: TGTGCCAGCAGCTGGGGGGATGCGGGGCCCACCGGGGAGCTGTTTTTT. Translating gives CASSWGDAGPTGELFF.

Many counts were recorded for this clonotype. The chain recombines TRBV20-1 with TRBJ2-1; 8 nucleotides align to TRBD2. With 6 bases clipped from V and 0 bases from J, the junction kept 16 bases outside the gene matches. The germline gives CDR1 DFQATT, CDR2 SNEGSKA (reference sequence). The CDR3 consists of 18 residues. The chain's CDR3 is CSATEGLETQGSYNEQFF. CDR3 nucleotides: TGCAGTGCAACGGAGGGACTAGAAACCCAGGGCTCCTACAATGAGCAGTTCTTC.

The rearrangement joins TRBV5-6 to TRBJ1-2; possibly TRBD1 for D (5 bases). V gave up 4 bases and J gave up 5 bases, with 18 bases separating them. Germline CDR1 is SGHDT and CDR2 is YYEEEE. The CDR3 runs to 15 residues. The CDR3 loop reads CASSSNQGEDYGYTF. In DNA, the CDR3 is TGTGCCAGCAGCAGTAATCAGGGAGAGGATTATGGCTACACCTTC.

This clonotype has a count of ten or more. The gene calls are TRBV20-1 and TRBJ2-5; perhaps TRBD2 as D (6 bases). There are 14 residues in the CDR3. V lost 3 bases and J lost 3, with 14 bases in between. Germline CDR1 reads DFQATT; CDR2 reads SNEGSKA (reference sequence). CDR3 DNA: TGCAGTGCTAGCCTCGCGGGGTTGGAAGAGACCCAGTACTTC. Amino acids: CSASLAGLEETQYF.

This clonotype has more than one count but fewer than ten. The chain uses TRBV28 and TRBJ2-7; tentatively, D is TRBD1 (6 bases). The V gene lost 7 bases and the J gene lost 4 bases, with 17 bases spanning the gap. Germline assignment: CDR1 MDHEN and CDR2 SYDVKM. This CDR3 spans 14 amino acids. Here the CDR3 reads CASTLRTGKYEQYF. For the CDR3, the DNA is TGTGCCAGCACCCTAAGAACAGGGAAGTACGAGCAGTACTTC.

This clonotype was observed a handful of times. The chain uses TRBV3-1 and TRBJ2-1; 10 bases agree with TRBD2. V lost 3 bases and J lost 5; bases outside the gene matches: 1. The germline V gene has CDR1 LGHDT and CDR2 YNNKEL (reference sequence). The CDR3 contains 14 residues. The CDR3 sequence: CASSHGTSDNEQFF. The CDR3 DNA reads TGTGCCAGCAGCCACGGGACTAGCGACAATGAGCAGTTCTTC.

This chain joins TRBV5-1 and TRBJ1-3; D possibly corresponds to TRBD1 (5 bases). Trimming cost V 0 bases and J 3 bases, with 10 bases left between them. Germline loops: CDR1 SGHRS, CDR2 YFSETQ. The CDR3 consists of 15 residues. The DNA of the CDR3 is TGCGCCAGCAGCTTGGCTGGGGCTGGTGGAAACACCATATATTTT. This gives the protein CASSLAGAGGNTIYF.

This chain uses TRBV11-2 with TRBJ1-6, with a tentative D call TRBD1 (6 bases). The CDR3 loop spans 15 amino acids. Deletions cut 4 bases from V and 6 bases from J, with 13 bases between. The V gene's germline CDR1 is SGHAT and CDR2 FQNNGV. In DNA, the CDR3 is TGTGCCAGCAGCTCCCGCGCCAGGGGTAATTCACCCCTCCACTTT. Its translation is CASSSRARGNSPLHF.

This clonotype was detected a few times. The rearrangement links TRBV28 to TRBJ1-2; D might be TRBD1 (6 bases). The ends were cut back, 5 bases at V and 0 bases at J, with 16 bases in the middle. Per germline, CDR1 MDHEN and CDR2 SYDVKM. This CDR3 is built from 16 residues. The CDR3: CASSPPLGGTNYGYTF. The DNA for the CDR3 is TGTGCCAGCAGTCCCCCCTTAGGGGGAACTAACTATGGCTACACCTTC.

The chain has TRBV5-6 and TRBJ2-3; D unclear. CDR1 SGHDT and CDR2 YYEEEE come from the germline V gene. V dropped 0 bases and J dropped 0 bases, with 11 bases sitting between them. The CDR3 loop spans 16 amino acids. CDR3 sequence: CASSLGAGLSTDTQYF. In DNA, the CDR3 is TGTGCCAGCAGCTTGGGGGCAGGATTAAGCACAGATACGCAGTATTTT.

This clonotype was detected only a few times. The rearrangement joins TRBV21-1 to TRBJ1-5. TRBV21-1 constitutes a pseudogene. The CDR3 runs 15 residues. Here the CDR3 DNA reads TGTGCCAGCAGCAAAGTAAGAGATAGCAATCAGCCCCAGCATTTT. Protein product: CASSKVRDSNQPQHF.